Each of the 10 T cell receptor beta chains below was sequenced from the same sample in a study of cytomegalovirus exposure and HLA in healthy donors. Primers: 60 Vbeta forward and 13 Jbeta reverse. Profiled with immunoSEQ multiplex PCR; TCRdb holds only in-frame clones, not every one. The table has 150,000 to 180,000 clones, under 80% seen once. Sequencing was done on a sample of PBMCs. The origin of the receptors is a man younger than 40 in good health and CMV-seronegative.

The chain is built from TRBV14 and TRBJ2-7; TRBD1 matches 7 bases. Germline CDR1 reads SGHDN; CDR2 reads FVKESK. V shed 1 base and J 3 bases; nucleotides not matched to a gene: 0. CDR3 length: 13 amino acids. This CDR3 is CASSQGTGYEQYF. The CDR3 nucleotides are TGTGCCAGCAGCCAAGGGACAGGCTACGAGCAGTACTTC. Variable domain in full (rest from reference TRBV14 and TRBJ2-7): EAGVTQFPSHSVIEKGQTVTLRCDPISGHDNLYWYRRVMGKEIKFLLHFVKESKQDESGMPNNRFLAERTGGTYSTLKVQPAELEDSGVYFCASSQGTGYEQYFGPGTRLTVT.

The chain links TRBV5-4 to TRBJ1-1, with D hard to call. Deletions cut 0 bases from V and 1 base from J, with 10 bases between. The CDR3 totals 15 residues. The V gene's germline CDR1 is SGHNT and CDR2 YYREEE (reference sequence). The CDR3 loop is CASSLGGTSNTEAFF. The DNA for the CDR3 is TGTGCCAGCAGCTTGGGAGGCACGTCGAACACTGAAGCTTTCTTT.

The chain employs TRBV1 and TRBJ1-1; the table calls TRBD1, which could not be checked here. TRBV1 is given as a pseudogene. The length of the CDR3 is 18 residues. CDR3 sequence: CTSSQVLRQGFENTEAFF. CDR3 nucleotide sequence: TGCACCAGCAGCCAAGTGTTGAGACAGGGCTTTGAGAACACTGAAGCTTTCTTT.

The CDR3: CASSLAGVGGVGNTIYF. The CDR3 DNA is TGTGCCAGCAGCTTAGCAGGAGTCGGAGGCGTAGGGAACACCATATATTTT. The gene calls are TRBV7-9 and TRBJ1-3, with unresolved D. The CDR3 covers 17 residues. The V end was cut by 0 bases, the J end by 7 bases, with 19 bases between. Germline-derived CDR1 and CDR2 are SEHNR and FQNEAQ (reference sequence).

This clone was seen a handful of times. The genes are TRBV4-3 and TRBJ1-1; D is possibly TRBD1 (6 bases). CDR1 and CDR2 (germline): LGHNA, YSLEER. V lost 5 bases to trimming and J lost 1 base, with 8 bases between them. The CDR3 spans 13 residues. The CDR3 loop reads CASSRQANTEAFF. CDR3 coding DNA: TGCGCCAGCAGCAGACAGGCGAACACTGAAGCTTTCTTT.

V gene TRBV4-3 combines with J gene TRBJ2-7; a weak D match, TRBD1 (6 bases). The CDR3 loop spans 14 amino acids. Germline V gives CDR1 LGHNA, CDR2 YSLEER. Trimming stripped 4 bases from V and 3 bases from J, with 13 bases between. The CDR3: CASSPLLDSYEQYF. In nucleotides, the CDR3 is TGCGCCAGCAGCCCTCTCTTGGACAGCTACGAGCAGTACTTC.

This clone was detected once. The CDR3 sequence: CASSIGTFTGELFF. CDR3 nucleotides: TGTGCCAGTAGTATTGGGACTTTCACCGGGGAGCTGTTTTTT. This chain connects TRBV19 to TRBJ2-2; possible D gene TRBD2, 6 bases. Germline CDR1 LNHDA, CDR2 SQIVND (reference sequence). The CDR3 sequence is 14 residues long. The germline V and J ends were trimmed by 3 bases and 4 bases, with 9 bases remaining between them.

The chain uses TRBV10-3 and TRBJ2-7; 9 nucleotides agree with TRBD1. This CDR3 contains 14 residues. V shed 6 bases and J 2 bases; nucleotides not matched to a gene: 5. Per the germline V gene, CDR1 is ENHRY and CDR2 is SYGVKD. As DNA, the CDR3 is TGTGCCATCAGAAGGACAGGGGAGCCCTACGAGCAGTACTTC. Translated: CAIRRTGEPYEQYF.

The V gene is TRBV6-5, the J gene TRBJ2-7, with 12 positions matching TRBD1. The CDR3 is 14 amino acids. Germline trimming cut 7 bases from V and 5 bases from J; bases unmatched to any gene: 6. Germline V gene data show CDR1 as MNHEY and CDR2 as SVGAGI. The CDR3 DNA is TGTGCCAGCATCCCGGGACAGGGGGCCCACGAGCAGTACTTC. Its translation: CASIPGQGAHEQYF.

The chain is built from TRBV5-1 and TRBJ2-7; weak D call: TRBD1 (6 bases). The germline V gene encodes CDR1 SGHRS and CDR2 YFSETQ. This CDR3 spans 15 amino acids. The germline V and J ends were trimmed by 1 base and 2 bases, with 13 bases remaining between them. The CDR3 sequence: CASSLFTGTPYEQYF. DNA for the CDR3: TGCGCCAGCAGCTTGTTTACAGGGACACCCTACGAGCAGTACTTC.